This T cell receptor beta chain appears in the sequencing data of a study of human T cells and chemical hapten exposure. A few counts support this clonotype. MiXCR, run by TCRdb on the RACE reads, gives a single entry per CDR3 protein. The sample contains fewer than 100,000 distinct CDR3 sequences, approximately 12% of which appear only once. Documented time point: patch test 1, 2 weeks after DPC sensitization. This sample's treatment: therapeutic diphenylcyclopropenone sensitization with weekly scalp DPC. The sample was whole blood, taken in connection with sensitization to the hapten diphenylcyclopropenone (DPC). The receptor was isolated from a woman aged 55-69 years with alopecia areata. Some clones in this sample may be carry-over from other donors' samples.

The chain's CDR3 is CASSLGWVSGANVLTF. CDR3 DNA: TGTGCCAGCAGCTTGGGCTGGGTTTCTGGGGCCAACGTCCTGACTTTC. The chain recombines TRBV7-8 with TRBJ2-6; D unresolved. The CDR3 consists of 16 residues. The germline CDR1 and CDR2 sequences are SGHVS and FQNEAQ. Between the trimmed V and J ends, which lost 3 bases and 1 base, there was a span of 10 bases.